This T cell receptor (beta chain) came from a study of blood T cell repertoires in COVID-19. As for the study in general: COVID-19 samples collected from the United States, Italy and Spain covered acute and convalescent phases. PBMCs, B-cell-depleted T cells, or T cells were the source of the cDNA or gDNA that made up the material.

Authors' data handling: Nucleated cell number was recorded as an estimate derived from reference gene primer amplification. TCRdb's copy holds only in-frame clones and misses some; the assay was immunoSEQ multiplex PCR. V and J calls and clone size come straight from that table; D and trimming were deduced from the DNA. The sample holds over 45,000 clones, roughly four fifths seen once. The CDR3 length is 16 residues. The V and J ends lost 3 bases and 2 bases, in that order; junction bases with no gene match: 6. The germline V gene encodes CDR1 SGDLS and CDR2 YYNGEE. This clonotype was obtained from a man between 60 and 70 years old with active COVID-19. Sequenced sample: peripheral blood. The rearrangement links TRBV9 to TRBJ2-3; 10 bases match TRBD1. CDR3 region: CASSGTGGFNTDTQYF. CDR3 nucleotide sequence: TGTGCCAGCAGCGGGACAGGGGGATTTAACACAGATACGCAGTATTTT.